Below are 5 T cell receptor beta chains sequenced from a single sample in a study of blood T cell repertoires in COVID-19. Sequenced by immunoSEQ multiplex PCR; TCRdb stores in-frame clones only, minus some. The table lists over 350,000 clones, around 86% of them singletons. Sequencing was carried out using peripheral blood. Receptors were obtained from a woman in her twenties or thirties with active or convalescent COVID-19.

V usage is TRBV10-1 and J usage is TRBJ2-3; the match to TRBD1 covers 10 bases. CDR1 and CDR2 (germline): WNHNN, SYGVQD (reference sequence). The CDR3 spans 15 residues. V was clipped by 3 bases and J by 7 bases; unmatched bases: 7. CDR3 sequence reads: CASSEPGTGANTQYF. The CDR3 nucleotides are TGCGCCAGCAGTGAACCCGGGACAGGGGCAAATACGCAGTATTTT.

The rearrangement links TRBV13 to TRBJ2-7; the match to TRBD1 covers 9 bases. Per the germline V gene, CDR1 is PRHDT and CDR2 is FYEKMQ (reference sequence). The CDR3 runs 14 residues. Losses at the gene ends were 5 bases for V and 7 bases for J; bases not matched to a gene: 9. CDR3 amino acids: CASSARDRVSEQYF. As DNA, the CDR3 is TGTGCCAGCAGCGCCCGGGACAGGGTCTCGGAGCAGTACTTC.

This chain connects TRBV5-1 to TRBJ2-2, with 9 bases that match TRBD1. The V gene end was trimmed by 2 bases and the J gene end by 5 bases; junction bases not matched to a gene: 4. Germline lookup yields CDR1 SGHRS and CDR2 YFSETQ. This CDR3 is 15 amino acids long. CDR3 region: CASSFIQGATGELFF. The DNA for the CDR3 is TGCGCCAGCAGCTTTATACAGGGGGCAACCGGGGAGCTGTTTTTT.

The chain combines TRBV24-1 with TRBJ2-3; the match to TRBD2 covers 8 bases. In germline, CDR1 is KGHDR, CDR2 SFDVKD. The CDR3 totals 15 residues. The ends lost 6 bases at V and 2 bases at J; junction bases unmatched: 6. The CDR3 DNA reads TGTGCCACCAGTAAAAGCGGGGGCCTCACAGATACGCAGTATTTT. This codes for CATSKSGGLTDTQYF.

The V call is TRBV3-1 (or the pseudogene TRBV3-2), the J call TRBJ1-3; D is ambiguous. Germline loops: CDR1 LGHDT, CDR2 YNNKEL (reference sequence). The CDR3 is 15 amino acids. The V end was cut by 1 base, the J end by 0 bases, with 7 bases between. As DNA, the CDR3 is TGTGCCAGCAGCCAAGTCGTTAACTCTGGAAACACCATATATTTT. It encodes CASSQVVNSGNTIYF.